The rows below give T cell receptor beta chains drawn from one sample of a study of blood T cell repertoires in COVID-19. Some clones are missing from TCRdb's copy, which holds only in-frame ones; the method was immunoSEQ multiplex PCR. The table records approximately 94,000 clones, about 85% of them present only once. Input material: peripheral blood. The receptors originated from a man aged 50 to 60 with active or convalescent COVID-19. The CDR3 runs from the conserved cysteine through the conserved F or W. Fields, in order: J gene, V gene, clone size, D gene, CDR3 DNA, CDR3 protein. A D gene is named only where the DNA matches it firmly. Clone size, where shown, is once, few, many, or a class for clones that have expanded.

>TRBJ1-5|TRBV12-3/TRBV12-4|-|-
TGTGCCAGCCAAGGACAGCTAAATCAGCCCCAGCATTTT
CASQGQLNQPQHF
>TRBJ1-4|TRBV5-1|-|TRBD1
TGCGCCAGCAGCCAGACAGGGTCGACTAATGAAAAACTGTTTTTT
CASSQTGSTNEKLFF
>TRBJ1-3|TRBV7-9|-|-
TGTGCCAGCAGCTTATCAGGGGCTGGAAACACCATATATTTT
CASSLSGAGNTIYF
>TRBJ2-7|TRBV10-2|-|-
TGCGCCAGCAGTTGGAGTTGGGACGAGCAGTACTTC
CASSWSWDEQYF
>TRBJ2-1|TRBV4-1|-|TRBD2
TGCGCCAGCACAAACTATGCGGGAGGATCGATGAATGAGCAGTTCTTC
CASTNYAGGSMNEQFF
>TRBJ1-3|TRBV13|-|-
TGTGCCAGCAGATACAGGGTTTCTGGAAACACCATATATTTT
CASRYRVSGNTIYF
>TRBJ2-7|TRBV5-5|-|-
TGTGCCAGCAACCCCCCGGAGGGCCCCTACGAGCAGTACTTC
CASNPPEGPYEQYF
>TRBJ1-5|TRBV2|once|-
TGTGCCAGCAGTGAAGGACAGGATGTTCAGCCCCAGCATTTT
CASSEGQDVQPQHF
>TRBJ2-7|TRBV7-2|-|-
TGTGCCAGCAGCTTAACCCCCAGCTACGAGCAGTACTTC
CASSLTPSYEQYF
>TRBJ2-7|TRBV18|-|TRBD1
TGTGCCAGCTCACCTGGACAGGGGTCCTACGAGCAGTACTTC
CASSPGQGSYEQYF
>TRBJ1-6|TRBV5-1|once|-
TGCGCCAGCAGCTTGGTGGAGGGGATAAATTCACCCCTCCACTTT
CASSLVEGINSPLHF
>TRBJ2-3|TRBV11-3|once|-
TGTGCCAGCAGCTTCGGCAGGGGTACAGATACGCAGTATTTT
CASSFGRGTDTQYF
>TRBJ2-1|TRBV9|-|-
TGTGCCAGCAGCGTAGGGCAGGGGACCTACAATGAGCAGTTCTTC
CASSVGQGTYNEQFF
>TRBJ2-7|TRBV10-2|-|TRBD2
TGCGCCAGCAGTCCTAGCGGCGAGCAGTACTTC
CASSPSGEQYF
>TRBJ2-7|TRBV6-5|-|-
TGTGCCAGCAGTAACGACAACCCCCCATACGAGCAGTACTTC
CASSNDNPPYEQYF